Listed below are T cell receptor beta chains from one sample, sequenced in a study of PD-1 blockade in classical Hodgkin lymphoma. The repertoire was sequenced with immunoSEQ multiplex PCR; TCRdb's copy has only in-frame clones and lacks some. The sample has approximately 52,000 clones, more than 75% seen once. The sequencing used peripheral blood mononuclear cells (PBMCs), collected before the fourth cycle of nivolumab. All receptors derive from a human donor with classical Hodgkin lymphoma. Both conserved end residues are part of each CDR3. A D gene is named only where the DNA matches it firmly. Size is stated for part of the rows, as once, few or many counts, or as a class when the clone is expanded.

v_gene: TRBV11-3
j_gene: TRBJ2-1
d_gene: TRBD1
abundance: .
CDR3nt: TGTGCCAGCAGCTTAGATCGGGGGACAGGGGGCATGAATGAGCAGTTCTTC
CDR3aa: CASSLDRGTGGMNEQFF

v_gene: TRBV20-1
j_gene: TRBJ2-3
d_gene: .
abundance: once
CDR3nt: TGCAGTAAACGGGCTACAGATACGCAGTATTTT
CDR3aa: CSKRATDTQYF

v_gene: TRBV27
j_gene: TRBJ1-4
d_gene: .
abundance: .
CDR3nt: TGTGCCACTAGGCCCGCAACTAATGAAAAACTGTTTTTT
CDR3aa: CATRPATNEKLFF

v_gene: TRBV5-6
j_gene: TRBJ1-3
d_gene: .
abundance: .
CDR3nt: TGTGCCAGCAGCTTGGGGCCAGGGAGTGGAAACACCATATATTTT
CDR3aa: CASSLGPGSGNTIYF

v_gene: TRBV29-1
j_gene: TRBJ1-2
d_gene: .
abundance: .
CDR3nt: TGCAGCGTTGATGGGGGGGCGGGGAGTGGCTACACCTTC
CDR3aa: CSVDGGAGSGYTF

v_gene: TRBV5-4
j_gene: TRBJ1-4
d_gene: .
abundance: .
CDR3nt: TGTGCCACCACCAGCCGCGGGGGCGCCTCTGAAAAACTGTTTTTT
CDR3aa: CATTSRGGASEKLFF

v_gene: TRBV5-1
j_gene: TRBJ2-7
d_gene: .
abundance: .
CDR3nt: TGCGCCAGCAGCTTGTTTGGGACACCCTCCTACGAGCAGTACTTC
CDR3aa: CASSLFGTPSYEQYF

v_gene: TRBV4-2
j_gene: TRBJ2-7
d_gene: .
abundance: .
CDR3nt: TGTGCCAGCAGCCAAGATGATTGGTCCCCAGGGCTAACCTACGAGCAGTACTTC
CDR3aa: CASSQDDWSPGLTYEQYF

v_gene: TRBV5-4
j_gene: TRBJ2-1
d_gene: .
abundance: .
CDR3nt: TGTGCCAGCAGGGGGGGGGCAGGGTACTACAATGAGCAGTTCTTC
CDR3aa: CASRGGAGYYNEQFF

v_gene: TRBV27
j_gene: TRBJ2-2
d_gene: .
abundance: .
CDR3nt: TGTGCCAGCAGACTTCGGGCGGGATGGACCGGGGAGCTGTTTTTT
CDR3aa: CASRLRAGWTGELFF

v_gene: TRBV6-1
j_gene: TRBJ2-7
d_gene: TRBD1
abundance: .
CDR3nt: TGTGCCAGCAGTGAACAGGGGGCAGGGCTCGCCTACGAGCAGTACTTC
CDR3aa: CASSEQGAGLAYEQYF

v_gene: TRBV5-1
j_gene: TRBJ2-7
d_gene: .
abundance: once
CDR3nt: TGCGCCCGCTGTGGCCGGGGGCAGTACGAGCAGTACTTC
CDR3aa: CARCGRGQYEQYF

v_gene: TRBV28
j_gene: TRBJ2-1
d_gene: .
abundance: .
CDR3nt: TGTGCCAGCAGCCGGGCCGATTCGACAGTCTTCAATGAGCAGTTCTTC
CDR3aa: CASSRADSTVFNEQFF

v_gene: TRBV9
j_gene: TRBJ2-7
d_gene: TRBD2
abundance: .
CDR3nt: TGTGCCAGCAGCCCGAGCTCGAAAGCGGGACGCTCCTACGAGCAGTACTTC
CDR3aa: CASSPSSKAGRSYEQYF

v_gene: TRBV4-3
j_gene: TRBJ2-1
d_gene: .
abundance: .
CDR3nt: TGCGCCAGCAGCCAAGAAGGGAGCTCCTACAATGAGCAGTTCTTC
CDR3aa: CASSQEGSSYNEQFF

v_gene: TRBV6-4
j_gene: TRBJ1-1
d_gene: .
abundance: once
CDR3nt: TGTGCCAGCAGTGAAGGGCAGGGGACTGAAGCTTTCTTT
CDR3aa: CASSEGQGTEAFF

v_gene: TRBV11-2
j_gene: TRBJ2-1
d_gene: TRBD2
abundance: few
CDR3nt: TGTGCCAGCAGCTTAGGGAGCGGGAGGCGCTCCTACAATGAGCAGTTCTTC
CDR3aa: CASSLGSGRRSYNEQFF

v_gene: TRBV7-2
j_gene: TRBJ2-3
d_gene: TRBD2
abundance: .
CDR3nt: TGTGCCAGCAGCTTAGGGGGACTAGCGGGGGGCGATACGCAGTATTTT
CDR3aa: CASSLGGLAGGDTQYF

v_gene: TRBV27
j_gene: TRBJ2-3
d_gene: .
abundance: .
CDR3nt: TGTGCCAGCAACATTCCACCGCCGCGCACAGATACGCAGTATTTT
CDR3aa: CASNIPPPRTDTQYF

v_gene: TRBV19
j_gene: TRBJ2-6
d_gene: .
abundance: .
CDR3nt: TGTGCCAGTGCCAGGAAGGGGGGGGCCAACGTCCTGACTTTC
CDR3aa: CASARKGGANVLTF

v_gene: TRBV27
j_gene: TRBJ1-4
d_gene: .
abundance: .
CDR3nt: TGTGCCAGCAGTACTTTGACAGAAGCGTCAACTAATGAAAAACTGTTTTTT
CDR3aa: CASSTLTEASTNEKLFF

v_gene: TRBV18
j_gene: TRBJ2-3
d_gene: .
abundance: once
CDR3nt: TGTGCCAGCTCACCAGCCATCACAGATACGCAGTATTTT
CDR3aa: CASSPAITDTQYF

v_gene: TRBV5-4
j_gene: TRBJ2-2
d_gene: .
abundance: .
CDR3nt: TGTGCCAGCAGCTTGCAGGGAGCGAACACCGGGGAGCTGTTTTTT
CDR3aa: CASSLQGANTGELFF

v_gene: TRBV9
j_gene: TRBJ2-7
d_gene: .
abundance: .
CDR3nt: TGTGCCAGCAGCGTAGGGAGCGGGTCCTACGAGCAGTACTTC
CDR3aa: CASSVGSGSYEQYF

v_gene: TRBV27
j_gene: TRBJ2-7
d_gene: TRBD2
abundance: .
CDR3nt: TGTGCCAGCAGTTTAATCCTAGCGGGAGCCAACACCTACGAGCAGTACTTC
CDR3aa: CASSLILAGANTYEQYF

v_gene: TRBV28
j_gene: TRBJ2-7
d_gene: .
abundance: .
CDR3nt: TGTGCCAGCAGTGCCCCCGGAGCCGACGAGCAGTACTTC
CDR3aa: CASSAPGADEQYF

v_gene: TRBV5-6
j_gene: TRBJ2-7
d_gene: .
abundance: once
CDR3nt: TGTGCCAGCAGCTCCGGGGGGCCCTACGAGCAGTACTTC
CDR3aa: CASSSGGPYEQYF

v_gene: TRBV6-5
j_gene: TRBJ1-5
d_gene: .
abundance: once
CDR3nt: TGTGCCAGCAGTTACTCCCATGATAGCAATCAGCCCCAGCATTTT
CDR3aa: CASSYSHDSNQPQHF

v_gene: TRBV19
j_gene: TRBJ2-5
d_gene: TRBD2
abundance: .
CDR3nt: TGTGCCAGTAGTCGTACGGGACTAGCGGGAGGCTTGCAAGAGACCCAGTACTTC
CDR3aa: CASSRTGLAGGLQETQYF

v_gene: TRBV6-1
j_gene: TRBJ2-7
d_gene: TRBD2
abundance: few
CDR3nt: TGTGCCAGCAGTGAAGCGCTAGCGGGAGTGGGGTACGAGCAGTACTTC
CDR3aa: CASSEALAGVGYEQYF

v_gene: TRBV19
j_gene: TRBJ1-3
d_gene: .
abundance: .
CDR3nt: TGTGCCAGTAGTGACGGGGGGCGAACTGGAAACACCATATATTTT
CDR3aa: CASSDGGRTGNTIYF

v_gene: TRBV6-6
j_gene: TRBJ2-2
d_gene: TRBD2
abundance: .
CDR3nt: TGTGCCAGCAGCTTATCTAGCGGGACCTACACCGGGGAGCTGTTTTTT
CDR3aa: CASSLSSGTYTGELFF

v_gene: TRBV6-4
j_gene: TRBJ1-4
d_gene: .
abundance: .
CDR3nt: TGTGCCAGCAGTGCCCAGGTCGGCGGTGGAAAACTGTTTTTT
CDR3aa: CASSAQVGGGKLFF

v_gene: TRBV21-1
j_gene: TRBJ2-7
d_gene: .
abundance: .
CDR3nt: TGTGCCAGCAGCAAAACACAGGTAGTCTACGAGCAGTACTTC
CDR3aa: CASSKTQVVYEQYF

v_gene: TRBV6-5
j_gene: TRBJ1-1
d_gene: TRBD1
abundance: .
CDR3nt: TGTGCCAGCAGTTACCGGGACAGGGGTAGAACTGAAGCTTTCTTT
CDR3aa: CASSYRDRGRTEAFF

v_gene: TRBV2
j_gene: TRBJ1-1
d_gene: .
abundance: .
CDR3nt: TGTGCCAGCAGTTACCTTACGATGAACACTGAAGCTTTCTTT
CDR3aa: CASSYLTMNTEAFF

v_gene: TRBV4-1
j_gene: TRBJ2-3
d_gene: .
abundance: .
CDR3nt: TGCGCCAGCAGCCAAGGAGCACGGGGTCCACCCAGCACAGATACGCAGTATTTT
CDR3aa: CASSQGARGPPSTDTQYF

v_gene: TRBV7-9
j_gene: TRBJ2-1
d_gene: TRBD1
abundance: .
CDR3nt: TGTGCCAGCAGCCCCCCAAGACAGGGATACAATGAGCAGTTCTTC
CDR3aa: CASSPPRQGYNEQFF

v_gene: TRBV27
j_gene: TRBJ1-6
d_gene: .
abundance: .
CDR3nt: TGTGCCAGCAGACCGGGTTCGAGCTCCTATAATTCACCCCTCCACTTT
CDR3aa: CASRPGSSSYNSPLHF

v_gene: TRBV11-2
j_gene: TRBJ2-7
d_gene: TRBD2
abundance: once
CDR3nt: TGTGCCAGTGCTAGCGGGGGTGGAGAGCAGTACTTC
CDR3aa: CASASGGGEQYF